This T cell receptor (beta chain) is from a study of CD8 T cells in ankylosing spondylitis. General study results and limits: Among TCR beta sequences, a motif of several highly homologous variants appeared characteristic of ankylosing spondylitis blood.

J gave up 5 bases and V 1 base, and 3 bases lay outside the gene matches. Per the germline V gene, CDR1 is GTSNPN and CDR2 is SVGIG (reference sequence). This CDR3 has 14 residues. TCRdb reprocessed the 5' RACE reads via MiXCR and lists one record per CDR3 protein. This table has tens of thousands of distinct CDR3 sequences, approximately 8.9% appearing once. This clonotype was counted a few times. The antigen remains undetermined. The source of this sequence is a male donor with ankylosing spondylitis. Material for sequencing was blood, either unsorted or a sorted T cell fraction (not recorded which). This chain connects TRBV30 to TRBJ2-1; 9 bases are a match to TRBD2. CDR3 residues: CAWSAGLADNEQFF. The CDR3 DNA is TGTGCCTGGAGTGCGGGACTAGCCGACAATGAGCAGTTCTTC.